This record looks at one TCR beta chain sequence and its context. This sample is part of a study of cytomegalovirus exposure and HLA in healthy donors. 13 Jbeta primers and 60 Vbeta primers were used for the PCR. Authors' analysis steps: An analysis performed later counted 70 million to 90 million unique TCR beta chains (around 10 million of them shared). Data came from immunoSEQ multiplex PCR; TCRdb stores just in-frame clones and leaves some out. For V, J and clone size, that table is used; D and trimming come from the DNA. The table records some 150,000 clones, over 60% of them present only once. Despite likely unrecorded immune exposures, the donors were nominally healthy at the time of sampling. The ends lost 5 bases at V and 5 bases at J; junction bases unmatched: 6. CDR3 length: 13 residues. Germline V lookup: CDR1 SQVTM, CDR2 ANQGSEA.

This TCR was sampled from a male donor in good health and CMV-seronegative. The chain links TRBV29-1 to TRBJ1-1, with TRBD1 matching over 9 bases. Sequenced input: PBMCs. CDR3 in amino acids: CSVTGQGNTEAFF. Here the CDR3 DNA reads TGCAGCGTTACCGGACAGGGGAATACTGAAGCTTTCTTT. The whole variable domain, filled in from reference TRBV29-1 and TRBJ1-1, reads SAVISQKPSRDICQRGTSLTIQCQVDSQVTMMFWYRQQPGQSLTLIATANQGSEATYESGFVIDKFPISRPNLTFSTLTVSNMSPEDSSIYLCSVTGQGNTEAFFGQGTRLTVV.